The 26 T cell receptor beta chains in this list originate from one sample, sequenced in a study of cytomegalovirus exposure and HLA in healthy donors. This PCR relied on a set of 60 Vbeta primers and 13 Jbeta primers. TCRdb's table, derived via immunoSEQ multiplex PCR, lists solely in-frame clones and lacks some. The sample shows 90,000 to 120,000 clones, over 65% of them seen only once. What was sequenced was PBMCs. The source is a woman aged 40 to 55 in good health and CMV-seropositive.

J is TRBJ2-5 and V is TRBV5-6; the match to TRBD1 covers 7 bases. The germline V gene has CDR1 SGHDT and CDR2 YYEEEE. The CDR3 extends over 14 amino acids. Trimming cost V 4 bases and J 3 bases; bases outside gene matches: 6. This chain's CDR3 is CASSIQGTKETQYF. The DNA for the CDR3 is TGTGCCAGCAGCATACAGGGGACCAAAGAGACCCAGTACTTC.

V is TRBV5-8 and J is TRBJ1-1, with 8 bases aligning to TRBD1. The CDR3 runs to 11 residues. CDR1 is SGHTS and CDR2 is YDEGEE in the germline V gene. The V and J ends lost 4 bases and 11 bases, in that order; junction bases with no gene match: 4. CDR3 residues: CASSPWTGAFF. DNA of the CDR3: TGTGCCAGCAGCCCCTGGACAGGGGCTTTCTTT.

The J gene is TRBJ1-2, the V gene TRBV6-6; TRBD1 aligns across 7 bases. This CDR3 has 15 residues. The germline gives CDR1 MNHNY, CDR2 SVGAGI (reference sequence). Losses at the gene ends were 2 bases for V and 5 bases for J; bases not matched to a gene: 8. CDR3 coding DNA: TGTGCCAGCAGTTACGACACGGGACAGTTATATGGCTACACCTTC. Protein: CASSYDTGQLYGYTF.

The chain has TRBV5-4 and TRBJ2-3, with 7 bases matching TRBD1. CDR1 and CDR2 from the germline V gene are SGHNT and YYREEE (reference sequence). The CDR3 runs to 16 residues. The V and J ends lost 0 bases and 3 bases, in that order; junction bases with no gene match: 7. The CDR3 reads CASSLGQGFDTDTQYF. CDR3 coding DNA: TGTGCCAGCAGCTTGGGACAGGGCTTTGATACAGATACGCAGTATTTT.

The genes are TRBV27 and TRBJ2-3; possible D gene TRBD2, 5 bases. CDR1 is MNHEY, CDR2 SMNVEV, per germline (reference sequence). There are 13 residues in the CDR3. Trimming pared 6 bases from V and 0 bases from J, leaving 7 bases between. DNA of the CDR3: TGTGCCAGCAGACGGACTAGCACAGATACGCAGTATTTT. This encodes CASRRTSTDTQYF.

The V and J genes are TRBV18 and TRBJ1-1; no definite D call. V was clipped by 1 base and J by 3 bases, with 12 bases between them. There are 15 residues in the CDR3. Germline V gene sequence: CDR1 KGHSH, CDR2 LQKENI. For the CDR3, the DNA is TGTGCCAGCTCACCACGTCGGTCGAGGGACACTGAAGCTTTCTTT. Protein: CASSPRRSRDTEAFF.

This sequence joins TRBV7-3 and TRBJ2-1; D may be TRBD2 (7 bases). This CDR3 region has 15 residues. Trimming removed 5 bases at V and 7 bases at J, with 18 bases between. From germline, CDR1 is SGHTA and CDR2 FQGTGA. The chain's CDR3 is CASSLGGGQMNEQFF. CDR3 sequence (DNA): TGTGCCAGCAGCCTTGGGGGGGGGCAAATGAATGAGCAGTTCTTC.

The rearrangement uses TRBV30 and TRBJ2-2, with 8 bases identical to TRBD2. The CDR3 runs 14 residues. Trimming cost V 3 bases and J 7 bases; bases outside gene matches: 7. CDR1 is GTSNPN, CDR2 SVGIG, per germline (reference sequence). The CDR3 nucleotides are TGTGCCTGGAGGGTTAGCGGGGCTAGCGGGGAGCTGTTTTTT. Amino acid sequence: CAWRVSGASGELFF.

DNA of the CDR3: TGTGCCAGCAGCCTAAACAGGGGGACCAGCAATCAGCCCCAGCATTTT. It translates to CASSLNRGTSNQPQHF. The rearrangement links TRBV7-9 to TRBJ1-5, with TRBD1 identical over 8 bases. Germline CDR1 is SEHNR and CDR2 is FQNEAQ (reference sequence). J gave up 1 base and V 5 bases, and 7 bases lay outside the gene matches. This CDR3 region has 16 residues. Based on the CDR3 plus reference TRBV7-9 and TRBJ1-5, the full variable domain is DTGVSQNPRHKITKRGQNVTFRCDPISEHNRLYWYRQTLGQGPEFLTYFQNEAQLEKSRLLSDRFSAERPKGSFSTLEIQRTEQGDSAMYLCASSLNRGTSNQPQHFGDGTRLSIL.

This chain joins TRBV5-1 and TRBJ2-2; a possible D gene is TRBD2 (5 bases). Germline V gene sequence: CDR1 SGHRS, CDR2 YFSETQ. Trimming stripped 0 bases from V and 2 bases from J, with 11 bases between. The CDR3 covers 16 residues. For the CDR3, the DNA is TGCGCCAGCAGCTTGGATTGGGCGGGTAACACCGGGGAGCTGTTTTTT. Protein product: CASSLDWAGNTGELFF.

This clone was detected only a few times. This chain joins TRBV9 and TRBJ1-6; D unclear. The CDR3 has 15 amino acids. Germline loops: CDR1 SGDLS, CDR2 YYNGEE. V lost 3 bases and J lost 4, with 11 bases in between. The CDR3 nucleotides are TGTGCCAGCAGCGCCTCCACACAGTATAATTCACCCCTCCACTTT. Encoded protein: CASSASTQYNSPLHF. The variable domain in full, completed from reference TRBV9 and TRBJ1-6, reads DSGVTQTPKHLITATGQRVTLRCSPRSGDLSVYWYQQSLDQGLQFLIQYYNGEERAKGNILERFSAQQFPDLHSELNLSSLELGDSALYFCASSASTQYNSPLHFGNGTRLTVT.

Written as DNA, the CDR3 is TGTGCCAGTAGTTATGCGGGGGGGGTGTTCTTC. It specifies CASSYAGGVFF. This chain uses TRBV19 with TRBJ2-1; the match to TRBD2 covers 9 bases. V lost 5 bases to trimming and J lost 15 bases; unmatched junction nucleotides: 5. The CDR3 sequence is 11 residues long. The germline gives CDR1 LNHDA, CDR2 SQIVND (reference sequence).

V gene TRBV19 combines with J gene TRBJ2-5; 10 bases agree with TRBD1. CDR3 length equals 16 residues. Germline V gene data show CDR1 as LNHDA and CDR2 as SQIVND (reference sequence). The V gene end was trimmed by 3 bases and the J gene end by 5 bases; junction bases not matched to a gene: 9. CDR3 in amino acids: CASSILAGTGDETQYF. CDR3 sequence (DNA): TGTGCCAGTAGTATCCTTGCCGGGACAGGGGACGAGACCCAGTACTTC. Filled out from reference TRBV19 and TRBJ2-5, the complete variable domain reads DGGITQSPKYLFRKEGQNVTLSCEQNLNHDAMYWYRQDPGQGLRLIYYSQIVNDFQKGDIAEGYSVSREKKESFPLTVTSAQKNPTAFYLCASSILAGTGDETQYFGPGTRLLVL.

V usage is TRBV10-3 and J usage is TRBJ2-2; weak D call: TRBD1 (5 bases). The CDR3 has 14 amino acids. Germline V gene data show CDR1 as ENHRY and CDR2 as SYGVKD. Trimming cost V 4 bases and J 5 bases, with 11 bases left between them. The CDR3: CAISATTVTGELFF. CDR3 bases: TGTGCCATCAGTGCAACGACAGTTACCGGGGAGCTGTTTTTT.

The chain couples TRBV30 to TRBJ2-7; D uncertain. Germline CDR1 GTSNPN, CDR2 SVGIG (reference sequence). Trimming cost V 0 bases and J 6 bases, with 15 bases left between them. The CDR3 runs 14 residues. DNA for the CDR3: TGTGCCTGGAGTGTAAATTGGGCAGGCCCCGAGCAGTACTTC. It encodes CAWSVNWAGPEQYF. Filled out from reference TRBV30 and TRBJ2-7, the complete variable domain reads SQTIHQWPATLVQPVGSPLSLECTVEGTSNPNLYWYRQAAGRGLQLLFYSVGIGQISSEVPQNLSASRPQDRQFILSSKKLLLSDSGFYLCAWSVNWAGPEQYFGPGTRLTVT.

CDR3 bases: TGTGCCAGCAGCCCGCAGGGGGCCTCGGACACTGAAGCTTTCTTT. Translation gives CASSPQGASDTEAFF. The chain joins TRBV9 to TRBJ1-1, with TRBD1 matching 8 bases. V trimming: 4 bases; J trimming: 3 bases; junction bases outside the gene matches: 8. From germline, CDR1 is SGDLS and CDR2 YYNGEE. The CDR3 has 15 amino acids.

In this sample, this clone turned up once. This sequence joins TRBV28 and TRBJ2-7; 7 bases line up with TRBD1. CDR3 size: 15 residues. Germline assignment: CDR1 MDHEN and CDR2 SYDVKM. Unmatched junction bases numbered 13, after V lost 5 bases and J lost 6 bases. DNA for the CDR3: TGTGCCAGCAGTCCACCGGGACAGCCAACGCTCGAGCAGTACTTC. Its protein is CASSPPGQPTLEQYF.

In DNA form, the CDR3 reads TGCGCCAGCAGCTTGGTGTCTACAGGGGCGGCGTCAGAGACCCAGTACTTC. Amino acid sequence: CASSLVSTGAASETQYF. The chain couples TRBV5-1 to TRBJ2-5, with TRBD1 matching over 7 bases. The V segment lost 0 bases and the J segment 4 bases; nucleotides outside the gene matches: 12. The CDR3 loop spans 17 amino acids. Germline assignment: CDR1 SGHRS and CDR2 YFSETQ.

This chain joins TRBV19 and TRBJ1-1; TRBD1 matches at 7 bases. The CDR3 has 17 amino acids. The germline V gene has CDR1 LNHDA and CDR2 SQIVND (reference sequence). V was pared by 5 bases and J by 6 bases, with 18 bases of the junction left unmatched. In DNA form, the CDR3 reads TGTGCCAGTAGTCCCCGGGACAGAAAGGGAACAGTCGCTGAAGCTTTCTTT. It codes for CASSPRDRKGTVAEAFF.

The chain has TRBV27 and TRBJ1-2; weak D call: TRBD1 (6 bases). The V and J ends lost 4 bases and 0 bases respectively, with 12 bases between them. In germline, CDR1 is MNHEY, CDR2 SMNVEV (reference sequence). This CDR3 is 15 amino acids long. CDR3 in DNA: TGTGCCAGCAGTTGGGAGGGGGGATCTAACTATGGCTACACCTTC. Residues: CASSWEGGSNYGYTF.

The J gene is TRBJ1-4, the V gene TRBV6-5; TRBD1 matches 9 bases. V shed 4 bases, J shed 7 bases, and the junction held 4 bases outside the gene matches. Germline lookup yields CDR1 MNHEY and CDR2 SVGAGI. The CDR3 extends over 14 amino acids. In DNA, the CDR3 is TGTGCCAGCAGTTCCCGGGACAGGGTTGAAAAACTGTTTTTT. This codes for CASSSRDRVEKLFF.

To note about this clone: Germline and junction disagree at one end, which may indicate a read error. The chain combines TRBV5-1 with TRBJ2-7, with 8 bases identical to TRBD1. Germline CDR1 is SGHRS and CDR2 is YFSETQ. The CDR3 runs to 14 residues. The CDR3 nucleotides read TGCGCCAGCAGCTTGCCAGGGGGCTCCCACGAGCAGTACTTC. It is translated as CASSLPGGSHEQYF.

The V call is TRBV7-9, the J call TRBJ2-7; the D gene is possibly TRBD1 (5 bases). V was pared by 9 bases and J by 4 bases, with 19 bases between. Germline V gives CDR1 SEHNR, CDR2 FQNEAQ (reference sequence). The CDR3 runs 14 residues. CDR3 DNA: TGTGCCAGTATCCCCGAGGACACGGTGTACGAGCAGTACTTC. Translating gives CASIPEDTVYEQYF.

V usage is TRBV7-8 and J usage is TRBJ1-3; D might be TRBD1 (5 bases). Germline loops: CDR1 SGHVS, CDR2 FQNEAQ. The CDR3 has 15 amino acids. Trimming removed 5 bases from V and 0 bases from J, with 11 bases in between. CDR3 sequence reads: CASSAGILSGNTIYF. DNA of the CDR3: TGTGCCAGCAGCGCAGGGATTCTCTCTGGAAACACCATATATTTT.

The chain combines TRBV9 with TRBJ1-1; TRBD1 agrees at 11 bases. Germline trimming cut 0 bases from V and 5 bases from J; bases unmatched to any gene: 6. CDR1 and CDR2 (germline): SGDLS, YYNGEE. The length of the CDR3 is 16 residues. The CDR3 reads CASSVEDGTGGTEAFF. The CDR3 region has the DNA TGTGCCAGCAGCGTAGAGGACGGGACAGGGGGGACTGAAGCTTTCTTT.

The chain couples TRBV18 to TRBJ2-5; 8 nucleotides align to TRBD1. The germline V gene has CDR1 KGHSH and CDR2 LQKENI. CDR3 length: 13 residues. The trim removed 6 bases at V and 5 bases at J, leaving 5 bases unmatched. CDR3 sequence: CASSGQGGETQYF. The DNA of the CDR3 is TGTGCCAGCTCCGGACAGGGCGGCGAGACCCAGTACTTC. Looking up the rest from reference TRBV18 and TRBJ2-5 gives the full variable domain: NAGVMQNPRHLVRRRGQEARLRCSPMKGHSHVYWYRQLPEEGLKFMVYLQKENIIDESGMPKERFSAEFPKEGPSILRIQQVVRGDSAAYFCASSGQGGETQYFGPGTRLLVL.